Sequencing of this T cell receptor beta chain was carried out in a study of T cells in Graves' hyperthyroidism and ophthalmopathy. Researchers took RNA transcripts and amplified the TCR beta CDR3 regions from them. Initially, a first-round RT-PCR of the TCR CDR3 employed the HTBI primer set. MiXCR, run by TCRdb on the multiplex PCR reads, gives a single entry per CDR3 protein. The sample includes 300,000 to 450,000 distinct CDR3 sequences, more than 11% seen only once; the top ten take 8% to 13%. The CDR3 sequence is 13 residues long. Germline assignment: CDR1 ENHRY and CDR2 SYGVKD. As to this clonotype: Since a much larger clone is just one base distant, this may be a read error.

The TCR originated in a woman aged 60-75 years with Graves' hyperthyroidism. Source material: blood. The V gene is TRBV10-3, the J gene TRBJ2-7; 11 positions match TRBD2. The CDR3 sequence is CATQTSGTYEQHF. CDR3 nucleotide sequence: TGTGCCACCCAGACTAGCGGGACCTACGAGCAGCACTTC.